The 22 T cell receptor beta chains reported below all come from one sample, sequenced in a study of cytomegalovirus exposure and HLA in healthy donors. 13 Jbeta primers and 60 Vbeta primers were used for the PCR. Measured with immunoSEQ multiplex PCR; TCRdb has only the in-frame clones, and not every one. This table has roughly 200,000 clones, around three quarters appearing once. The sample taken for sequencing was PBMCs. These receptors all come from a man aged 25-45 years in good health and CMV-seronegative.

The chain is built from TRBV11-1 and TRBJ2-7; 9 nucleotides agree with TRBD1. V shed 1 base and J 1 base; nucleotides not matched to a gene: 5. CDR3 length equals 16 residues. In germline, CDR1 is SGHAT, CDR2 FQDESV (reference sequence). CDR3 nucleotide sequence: TGTGCCAGCAGCTTAGGTGTGGGACAGGGATCCTACGAGCAGTACTTC. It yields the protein CASSLGVGQGSYEQYF.

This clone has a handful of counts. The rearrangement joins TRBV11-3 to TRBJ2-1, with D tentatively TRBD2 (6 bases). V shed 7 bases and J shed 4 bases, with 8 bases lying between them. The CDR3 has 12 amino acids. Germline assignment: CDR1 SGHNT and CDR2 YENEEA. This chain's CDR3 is CASTRGYNEQFF. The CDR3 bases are TGTGCCAGCACCCGGGGGTACAATGAGCAGTTCTTC.

This CDR3 reads CPIRTNYGYTF. The DNA for the CDR3 is TGCCCCATTAGAACTAACTATGGCTACACCTTC. This sequence joins TRBV10-1 and TRBJ1-2; D unclear. CDR1 and CDR2 (germline): WNHNN, SYGVQD (reference sequence). The CDR3 runs 11 residues.

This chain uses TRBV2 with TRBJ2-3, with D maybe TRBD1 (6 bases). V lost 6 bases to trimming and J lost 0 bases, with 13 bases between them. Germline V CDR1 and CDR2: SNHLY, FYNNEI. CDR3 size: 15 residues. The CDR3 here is CASRRRTASTDTQYF. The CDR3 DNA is TGTGCCAGCAGGAGAAGGACAGCTAGCACAGATACGCAGTATTTT.

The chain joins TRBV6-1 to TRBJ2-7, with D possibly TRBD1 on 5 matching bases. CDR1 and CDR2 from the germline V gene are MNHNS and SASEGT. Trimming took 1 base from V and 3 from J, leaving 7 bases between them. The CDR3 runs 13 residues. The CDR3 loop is CASSEEGFYEQYF. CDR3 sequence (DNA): TGTGCCAGCAGTGAAGAGGGGTTCTACGAGCAGTACTTC.

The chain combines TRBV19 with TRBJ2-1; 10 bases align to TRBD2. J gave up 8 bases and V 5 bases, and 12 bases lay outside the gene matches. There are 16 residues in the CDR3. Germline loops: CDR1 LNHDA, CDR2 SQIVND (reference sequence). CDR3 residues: CASSDPLAGNRDEQFF. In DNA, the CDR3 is TGTGCCAGTAGTGACCCACTAGCGGGAAATCGAGATGAGCAGTTCTTC.

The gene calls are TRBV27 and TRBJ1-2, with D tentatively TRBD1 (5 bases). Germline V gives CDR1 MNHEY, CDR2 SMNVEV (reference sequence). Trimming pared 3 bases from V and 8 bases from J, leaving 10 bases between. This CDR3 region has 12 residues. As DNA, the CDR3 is TGTGCCAGCAGTTTCTTGGGGCAAGGCTACACCTTC. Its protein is CASSFLGQGYTF.

Here the CDR3 reads CASSHPGVESYEQYF. The CDR3, as DNA: TGTGCCAGCAGCCACCCCGGGGTAGAGAGTTACGAGCAGTACTTC. This chain uses TRBV28 with TRBJ2-7, with D maybe TRBD2 (5 bases). Germline lookup yields CDR1 MDHEN and CDR2 SYDVKM. Trimming removed 6 bases at V and 4 bases at J, with 19 bases between. The CDR3 sequence is 15 residues long.

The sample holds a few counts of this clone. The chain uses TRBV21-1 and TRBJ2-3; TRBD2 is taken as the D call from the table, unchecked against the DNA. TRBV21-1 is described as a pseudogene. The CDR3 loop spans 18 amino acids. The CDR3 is CASSRGRSLAGASTTQYF. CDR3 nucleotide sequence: TGTGCCAGCAGCCGCGGCCGATCTCTAGCGGGAGCTAGTACGACGCAGTATTTT.

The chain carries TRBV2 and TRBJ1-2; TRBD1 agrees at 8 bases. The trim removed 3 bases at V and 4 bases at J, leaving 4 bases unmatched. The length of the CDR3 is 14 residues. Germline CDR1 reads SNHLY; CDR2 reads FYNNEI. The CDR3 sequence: CASSDRGLGYGYTF. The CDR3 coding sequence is TGTGCCAGCAGTGACAGGGGGCTTGGCTATGGCTACACCTTC. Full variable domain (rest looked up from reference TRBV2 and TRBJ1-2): EPEVTQTPSHQVTQMGQEVILRCVPISNHLYFYWYRQILGQKVEFLVSFYNNEISEKSEIFDDQFSVERPDGSNFTLKIRSTKLEDSAMYFCASSDRGLGYGYTFGSGTRLTVV.

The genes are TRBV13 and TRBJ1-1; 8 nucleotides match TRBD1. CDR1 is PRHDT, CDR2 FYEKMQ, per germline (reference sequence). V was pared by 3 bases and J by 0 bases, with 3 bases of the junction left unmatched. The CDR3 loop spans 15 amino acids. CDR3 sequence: CASSLGQVMNTEAFF. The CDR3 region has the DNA TGTGCCAGCAGCTTGGGACAGGTGATGAACACTGAAGCTTTCTTT.

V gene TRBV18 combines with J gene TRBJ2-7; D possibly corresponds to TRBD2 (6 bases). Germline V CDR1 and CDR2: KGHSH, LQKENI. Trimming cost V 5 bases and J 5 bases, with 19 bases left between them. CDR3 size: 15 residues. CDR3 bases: TGTGCCAGCTCAAGCATGGGGAAGCCTAGCGACGAGCAGTACTTC. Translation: CASSSMGKPSDEQYF.

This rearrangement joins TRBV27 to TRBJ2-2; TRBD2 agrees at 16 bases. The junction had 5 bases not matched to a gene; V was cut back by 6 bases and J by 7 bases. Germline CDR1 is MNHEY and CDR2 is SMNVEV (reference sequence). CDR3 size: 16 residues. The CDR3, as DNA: TGTGCCAGCAGCTGGGGGACTAGCGGGGGGGTCGGGGAGCTGTTTTTT. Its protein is CASSWGTSGGVGELFF.

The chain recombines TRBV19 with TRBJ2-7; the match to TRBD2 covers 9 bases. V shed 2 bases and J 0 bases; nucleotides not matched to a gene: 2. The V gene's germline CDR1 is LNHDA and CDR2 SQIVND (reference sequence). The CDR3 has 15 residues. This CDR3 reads CASSIYSGSSYEQYF. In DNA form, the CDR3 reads TGTGCCAGTAGTATATATAGCGGGAGCTCCTACGAGCAGTACTTC.

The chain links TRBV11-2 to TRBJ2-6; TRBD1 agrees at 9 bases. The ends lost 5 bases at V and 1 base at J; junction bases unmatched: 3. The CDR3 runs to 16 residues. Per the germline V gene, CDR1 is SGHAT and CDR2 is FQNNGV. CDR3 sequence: CASSPGQGSGANVLTF. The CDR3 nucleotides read TGTGCCAGCAGCCCAGGACAGGGGTCTGGGGCCAACGTCCTGACTTTC.

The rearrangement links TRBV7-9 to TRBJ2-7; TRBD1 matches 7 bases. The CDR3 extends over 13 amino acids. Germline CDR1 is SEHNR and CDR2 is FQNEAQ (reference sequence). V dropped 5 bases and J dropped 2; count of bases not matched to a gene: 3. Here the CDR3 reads CASSPTGTYEQYF. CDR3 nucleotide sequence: TGTGCCAGCAGCCCGACAGGGACCTACGAGCAGTACTTC.

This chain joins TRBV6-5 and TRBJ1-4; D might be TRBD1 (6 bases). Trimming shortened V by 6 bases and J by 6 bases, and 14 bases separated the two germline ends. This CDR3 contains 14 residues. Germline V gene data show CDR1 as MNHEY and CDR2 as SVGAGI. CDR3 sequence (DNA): TGTGCCAGCAGAGCAGGGGTCTTGGATGAAAAACTGTTTTTT. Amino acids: CASRAGVLDEKLFF.

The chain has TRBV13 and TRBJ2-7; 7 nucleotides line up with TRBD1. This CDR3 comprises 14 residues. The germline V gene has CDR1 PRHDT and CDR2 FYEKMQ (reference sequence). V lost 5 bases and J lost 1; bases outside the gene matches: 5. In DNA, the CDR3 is TGTGCCAGCAGCGCACAGGGACAGTCCTACGAGCAGTACTTC. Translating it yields CASSAQGQSYEQYF.

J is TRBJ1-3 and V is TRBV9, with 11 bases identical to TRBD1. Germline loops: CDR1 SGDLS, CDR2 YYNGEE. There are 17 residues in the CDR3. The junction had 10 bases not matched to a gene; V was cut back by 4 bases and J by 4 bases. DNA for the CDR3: TGTGCCAGCAGCAAATACCGGGACAGGGGGTCGGGAAACACCATATATTTT. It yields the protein CASSKYRDRGSGNTIYF.

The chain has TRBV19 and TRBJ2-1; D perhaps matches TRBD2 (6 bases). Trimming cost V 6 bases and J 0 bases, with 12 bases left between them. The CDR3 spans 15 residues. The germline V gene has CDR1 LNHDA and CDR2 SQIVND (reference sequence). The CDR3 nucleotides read TGTGCCAGTAGGACTACTAGCCGCTCCTACAATGAGCAGTTCTTC. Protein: CASRTTSRSYNEQFF.

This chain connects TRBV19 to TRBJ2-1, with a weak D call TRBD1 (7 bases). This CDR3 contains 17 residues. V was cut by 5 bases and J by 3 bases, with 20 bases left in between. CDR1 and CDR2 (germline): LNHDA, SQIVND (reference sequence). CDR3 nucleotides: TGTGCCAGTAGTTCTGATTCGGAGGGGGCGGTCTACAATGAGCAGTTCTTC. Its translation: CASSSDSEGAVYNEQFF.

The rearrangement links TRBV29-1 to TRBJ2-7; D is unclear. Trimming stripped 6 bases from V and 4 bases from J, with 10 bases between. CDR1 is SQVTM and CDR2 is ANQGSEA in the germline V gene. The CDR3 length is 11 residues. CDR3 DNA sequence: TGCAGCGTGCAGTCCGATTACGAGCAGTACTTC. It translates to CSVQSDYEQYF.